This T cell receptor (beta chain) was retrieved from a study of memory CD4+ T cells and cytomegalovirus serostatus. Whole-study findings and limits: Each of 67 CMV-associated TCRbeta sequences occurred in one to five individuals.

The junction had 6 bases not matched to a gene; V was cut back by 5 bases and J by 6 bases. CDR1 SGHTA and CDR2 FQGTGA come from the germline V gene. The CDR3 is 15 residues long. The sort gate was single viable CD3+CD4+CD8-CD45RO+ cells for memory CD4+ T cells. Note on this clone: What it binds is unknown.

Assay: immunoSEQ multiplex PCR; the TCRdb copy retains only in-frame clones and omits some. The sample holds about 82,000 clones, 65% to 85% seen once. Sequencing was done on a sample of memory CD4+ T cells from blood. The chain combines TRBV7-3 with TRBJ2-1; 11 nucleotides align to TRBD1. The sequence came from an adult in good health and CMV-seronegative. CDR3 protein: CASSRTGGAVNEQFF. The CDR3 DNA reads TGTGCCAGCAGCAGGACAGGGGGCGCGGTCAATGAGCAGTTCTTC.